The 6 T cell receptor beta chains presented below share a single source sample, sequenced in a study of cytomegalovirus exposure and HLA in healthy donors. Repertoires were generated with immunoSEQ multiplex PCR, while TCRdb's copy carries only in-frame clones and drops some. This table holds about 150,000 clones, less than 90% found once. The sequenced material came from PBMCs. All receptors derive from a woman between 18 and 29 years old in good health and CMV-seropositive.

This chain connects TRBV7-2 to TRBJ1-1; no clear D gene. The germline V and J ends were trimmed by 6 bases and 4 bases, with 12 bases remaining between them. This CDR3 has 13 residues. Per germline, CDR1 SGHTA and CDR2 FQGNSA. CDR3 in amino acids: CASRLGGSTEAFF. The CDR3 coding sequence is TGTGCCAGCAGATTGGGAGGTAGCACTGAAGCTTTCTTT.

V is TRBV6-5 and J is TRBJ1-2, with TRBD1 matching over 9 bases. CDR1 and CDR2 (germline): MNHEY, SVGAGI. V shed 4 bases, J shed 5 bases, and the junction held 8 bases outside the gene matches. There are 15 residues in the CDR3. This CDR3 is CASSSPSGTGYGYTF. In DNA form, the CDR3 reads TGTGCCAGCAGTTCTCCTTCCGGGACAGGGTATGGCTACACCTTC.

This rearrangement joins TRBV30 to TRBJ1-4, with TRBD1 matching 7 bases. The CDR3 sequence is 15 residues long. V trimming: 3 bases; J trimming: 4 bases; junction bases outside the gene matches: 8. CDR1 and CDR2 (germline): GTSNPN, SVGIG (reference sequence). The CDR3 region has the DNA TGTGCCTGGAGCAGGTGGCAGGGGGTTAATGAAAAACTGTTTTTT. This encodes CAWSRWQGVNEKLFF.

The V gene is TRBV6-4, the J gene TRBJ2-2; the match to TRBD2 covers 10 bases. The CDR3 runs to 15 residues. From germline, CDR1 is MRHNA and CDR2 SNTAGT. V gave up 6 bases and J gave up 4 bases; unmatched junction bases: 5. The CDR3 sequence is CASSPASGSTGELFF. For the CDR3, the DNA is TGTGCCAGCAGCCCCGCTAGCGGGAGCACCGGGGAGCTGTTTTTT.

This clone was found once. The rearrangement joins TRBV30 to TRBJ1-1, with a possible D match to TRBD1 (5 bases). The CDR3 covers 13 residues. V shed 2 bases and J shed 0 bases, with 7 bases lying between them. Germline assignment: CDR1 GTSNPN and CDR2 SVGIG (reference sequence). DNA of the CDR3: TGTGCCTGGAGTACGGACATGAACACTGAAGCTTTCTTT. Its protein is CAWSTDMNTEAFF.

The V and J genes are TRBV28 and TRBJ2-7; TRBD2 matches at 8 bases. Germline V gene lookup returns CDR1 MDHEN and CDR2 SYDVKM. The CDR3 sequence is 14 residues long. V trimming: 6 bases; J trimming: 2 bases; junction bases outside the gene matches: 6. The CDR3 bases are TGTGCCAGCAGCGTCAGCGGGAGCCCCTACGAGCAGTACTTC. Translation: CASSVSGSPYEQYF.